Listed below are T cell receptor beta chains from one sample, sequenced in a study of patients and donors after allogeneic stem cell transplantation. From the RT-PCR reads, TCRdb called clonotypes with MiXCR, one entry per CDR3 protein. The data show approximately 140,000 distinct CDR3 sequences, with 30% to 45% seen just once and 50% held by the top ten. The material sequenced was blood, either unsorted or a sorted T cell fraction (not recorded which). The receptors were gathered from a human donor who was either an allogeneic HSCT recipient or a stem cell or donor lymphocyte infusion donor (not recorded which). It is not recorded whose cells these are; they may come from a transplant donor. Each CDR3 is given without its conserved first and last residue.

11	TRBV7-3	TRBJ1-3	ASSPSGGNTIY
12	TRBV20-1	TRBJ1-1	SARPGTGPTEAF
10	TRBV12-3/TRBV12-4	TRBJ1-1	ASSLVGFEAF
14	TRBV7-9	TRBJ1-1	ASSLAVVGGDTEAF
9	TRBV12-3/TRBV12-4	TRBJ1-2	ASSAASGYT
13	TRBV4-2	TRBJ1-4	ASSQPGQTNEKLF
13	TRBV7-9	TRBJ1-3	ASSFSTAAGNTIY
17	TRBV27	TRBJ1-6	ASSLSNLPGAVYNSPLH
13	TRBV20-1	TRBJ2-1	SAPRGLAGGGWQF
12	TRBV11-2	TRBJ2-5	ASSSADTQETQY
11	TRBV6-5	TRBJ1-5	ASSGLRNQPQH
10	TRBV2	TRBJ2-2	ASSRPGGELF
11	TRBV6-5	TRBJ2-2	ASSYTPTGELF
14	TRBV10-3	TRBJ1-1	AISPASWNMNTEAF
10	TRBV20-1	TRBJ2-4	SARGEENIQY
12	TRBV9	TRBJ1-1	ASSLSDRNTEAF
12	TRBV12-3/TRBV12-4	TRBJ1-1	ASRVDRANTEAF
14	TRBV6-5	TRBJ2-3	ASSYNSGGASDTQY
13	TRBV28	TRBJ1-3	ASNPVQGEGNTIY
13	TRBV4-1	TRBJ1-1	ASSQGPVRNTEAF
13	TRBV4-3	TRBJ2-1	ASSQDPPPYNEQF
12	TRBV11-2	TRBJ1-2	ASSPREGLTGYT
13	TRBV5-1	TRBJ2-1	ASSLAASSYNEQF
10	TRBV28	TRBJ2-5	ASSSPQETQY
13	TRBV5-1	TRBJ1-5	ASSFWKKGVQPQH
13	TRBV12-3/TRBV12-4	TRBJ1-3	ASSRLSGGGNTIY
12	TRBV20-1	TRBJ1-5	SARNIYSNQPQH
11	TRBV27	TRBJ1-6	ASSLDLGSPLH
11	TRBV29-1	TRBJ1-1	SVGVGMNTEAF
15	TRBV10-3	TRBJ2-3	AISERGQSLITDTQY
12	TRBV5-6	TRBJ1-6	ASSLPAGDSPLH
13	TRBV4-3	TRBJ1-6	ASSQDVRAPIPLH
15	TRBV18	TRBJ1-6	ASSPLDRGRGNSPLH
14	TRBV27	TRBJ2-1	ASSSFRAGGPHEQF
14	TRBV6-1	TRBJ2-3	ASRVFGVRGTDTQY
15	TRBV10-3	TRBJ1-2	AISDGEGRSNTYGYT
13	TRBV20-1	TRBJ1-5	SARDKTARIGPQH
10	TRBV10-3	TRBJ1-1	AIREGGTEAF
13	TRBV24-1	TRBJ1-5	ATSDPRGSNQPQH
10	TRBV20-1	TRBJ1-6	SASRVNSPLH
9	TRBV10-3	TRBJ1-2	AIPSRRGYT
12	TRBV24-1	TRBJ1-5	ATSDFSRSQPQH
14	TRBV5-1	TRBJ2-7	ASSLRLGLVSYEQY
15	TRBV12-5	TRBJ2-5	ASGLASPGLAGETQY
10	TRBV13	TRBJ1-3	ASSQRGNTIY
11	TRBV3-1	TRBJ1-5	ASSQVGGQPQH
11	TRBV30	TRBJ2-3	AWTGGLTDTQY
12	TRBV12-3/TRBV12-4	TRBJ1-5	ASQEQRGNQPQH
14	TRBV10-3	TRBJ2-5	AISPLQGGSRETQY
11	TRBV7-9	TRBJ1-2	ASNPGSNYGYT
14	TRBV27	TRBJ1-6	ASSLGRSSYNSPLH
14	TRBV27	TRBJ2-3	ASSLMQGQAGDTQY
14	TRBV3-1	TRBJ2-1	ASSQLIRTDYNEQF
13	TRBV6-6	TRBJ2-3	ASSHGLAPTDTQY
10	TRBV6-6	TRBJ1-2	ASSWGLEGYT